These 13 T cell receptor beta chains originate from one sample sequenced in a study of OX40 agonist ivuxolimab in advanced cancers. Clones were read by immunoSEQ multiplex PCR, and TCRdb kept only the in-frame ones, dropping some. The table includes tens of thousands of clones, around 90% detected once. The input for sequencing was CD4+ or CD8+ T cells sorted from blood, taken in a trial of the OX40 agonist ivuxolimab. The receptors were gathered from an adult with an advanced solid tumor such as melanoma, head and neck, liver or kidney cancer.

This chain's CDR3 is CASSVGLADYEQYF. The CDR3 coding sequence is TGTGCCAGCTCAGTCGGACTAGCGGACTACGAGCAGTACTTC. V is TRBV18 and J is TRBJ2-7; 10 positions agree with TRBD2. This CDR3 has 14 amino acids. Trimming at V came to 5 bases and at J to 3 bases, leaving 4 bases not matched to a gene. CDR1 and CDR2 from the germline V gene are KGHSH and LQKENI. The variable domain in full, with the rest retrieved from reference TRBV18 and TRBJ2-7, is NAGVMQNPRHLVRRRGQEARLRCSPMKGHSHVYWYRQLPEEGLKFMVYLQKENIIDESGMPKERFSAEFPKEGPSILRIQQVVRGDSAAYFCASSVGLADYEQYFGPGTRLTVT.

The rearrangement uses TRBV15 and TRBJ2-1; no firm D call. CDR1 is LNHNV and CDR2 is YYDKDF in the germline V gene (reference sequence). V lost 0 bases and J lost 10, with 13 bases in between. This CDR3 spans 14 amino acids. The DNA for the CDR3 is TGTGCCACCAGCAGAGACCCCCTGGGCCGGGAGCAGTTCTTC. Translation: CATSRDPLGREQFF.

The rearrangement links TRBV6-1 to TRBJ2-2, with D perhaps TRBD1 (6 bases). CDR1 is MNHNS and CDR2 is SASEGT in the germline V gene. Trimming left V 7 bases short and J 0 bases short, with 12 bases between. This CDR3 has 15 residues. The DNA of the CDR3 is TGTGCCAGCAACCCGACAGGATCGAACACCGGGGAGCTGTTTTTT. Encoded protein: CASNPTGSNTGELFF.

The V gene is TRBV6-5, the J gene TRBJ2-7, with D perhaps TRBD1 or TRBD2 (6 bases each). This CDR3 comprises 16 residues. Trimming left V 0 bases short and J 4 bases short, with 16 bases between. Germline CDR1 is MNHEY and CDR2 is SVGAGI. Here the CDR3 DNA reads TGTGCCAGCAGTTACTCGGGAGGAAGGGGGACTTACGAGCAGTACTTC. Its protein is CASSYSGGRGTYEQYF.

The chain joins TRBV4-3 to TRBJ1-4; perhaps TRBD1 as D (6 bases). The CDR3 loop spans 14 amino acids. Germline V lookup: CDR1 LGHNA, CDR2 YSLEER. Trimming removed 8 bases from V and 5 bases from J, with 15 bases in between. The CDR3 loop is CASSRTGSNEKLFF. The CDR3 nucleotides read TGCGCCAGCTCGAGAACAGGGTCCAATGAAAAACTGTTTTTT.

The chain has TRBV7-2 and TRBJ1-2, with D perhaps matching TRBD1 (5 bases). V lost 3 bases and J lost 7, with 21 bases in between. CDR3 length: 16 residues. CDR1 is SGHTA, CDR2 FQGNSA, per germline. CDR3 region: CASSLNWDSTKGGYTF. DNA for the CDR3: TGTGCCAGCAGCTTGAACTGGGACTCAACGAAAGGTGGCTACACCTTC.

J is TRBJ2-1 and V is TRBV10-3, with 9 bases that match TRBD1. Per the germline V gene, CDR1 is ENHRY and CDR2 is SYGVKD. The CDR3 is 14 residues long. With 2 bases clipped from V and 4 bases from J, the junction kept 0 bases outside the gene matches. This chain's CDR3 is CAISEGTGYNEQFF. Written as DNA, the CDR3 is TGTGCCATCAGTGAGGGGACAGGGTACAATGAGCAGTTCTTC.

This CDR3 reads CALALRGSYGYTF. In nucleotides, the CDR3 is TGTGCCCTGGCCCTGCGGGGGAGCTATGGCTACACCTTC. This chain uses TRBV30 with TRBJ1-2; a weak D match, TRBD1 (5 bases). Per the germline V gene, CDR1 is GTSNPN and CDR2 is SVGIG (reference sequence). V gave up 8 bases and J gave up 4 bases, with 17 bases separating them. This CDR3 is built from 13 residues.

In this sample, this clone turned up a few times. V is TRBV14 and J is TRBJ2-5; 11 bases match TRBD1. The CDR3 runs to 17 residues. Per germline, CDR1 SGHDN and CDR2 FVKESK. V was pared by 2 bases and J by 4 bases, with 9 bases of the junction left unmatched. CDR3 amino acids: CASSQFMGQGDGETQYF. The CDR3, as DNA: TGTGCCAGCAGCCAATTCATGGGACAGGGGGATGGAGAGACCCAGTACTTC.

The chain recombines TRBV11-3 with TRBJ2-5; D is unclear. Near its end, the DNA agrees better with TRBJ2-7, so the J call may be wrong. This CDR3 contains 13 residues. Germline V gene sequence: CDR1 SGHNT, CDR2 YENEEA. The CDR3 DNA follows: TGTGCCAGCAGCTTAGCGCCAGCCTACGAGCAGTACTTC. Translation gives CASSLAPAYEQYF.

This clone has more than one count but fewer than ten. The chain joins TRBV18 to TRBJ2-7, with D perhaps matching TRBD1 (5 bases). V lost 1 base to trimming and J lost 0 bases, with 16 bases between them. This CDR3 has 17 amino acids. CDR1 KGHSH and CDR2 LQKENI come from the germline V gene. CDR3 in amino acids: CASSPRMTAISSYEQYF. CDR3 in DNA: TGTGCCAGCTCACCACGTATGACAGCTATCTCCTCCTACGAGCAGTACTTC.

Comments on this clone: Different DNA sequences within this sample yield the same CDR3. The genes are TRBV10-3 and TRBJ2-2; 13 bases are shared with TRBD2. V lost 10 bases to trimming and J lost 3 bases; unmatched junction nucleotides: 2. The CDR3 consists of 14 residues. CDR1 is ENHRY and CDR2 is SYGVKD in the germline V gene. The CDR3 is CATGLAGDTGELFF. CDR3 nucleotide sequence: TGTGCCACCGGACTAGCGGGGGACACCGGGGAGCTGTTTTTT.

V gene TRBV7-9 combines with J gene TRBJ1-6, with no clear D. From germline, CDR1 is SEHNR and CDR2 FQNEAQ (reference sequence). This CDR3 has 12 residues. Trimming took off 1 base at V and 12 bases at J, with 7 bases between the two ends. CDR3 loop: CASSLVEQPLHF. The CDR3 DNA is TGTGCCAGCAGCTTAGTGGAGCAACCCCTCCACTTT.